The clone carrying this TCR beta chain showed up just once. The data derive from a study of blood T cell repertoires in COVID-19. V lost 4 bases to trimming and J lost 5 bases, with 10 bases between them. From germline, CDR1 is SGHRS and CDR2 YFSETQ. The length of the CDR3 is 12 residues. Using immunoSEQ multiplex PCR, the repertoire was profiled, and TCRdb retains in-frame clones only, with some absent. This repertoire shows 250,000 to 300,000 clones, 65% to 85% found once; its top ten account for roughly 3.2%. The V call is TRBV5-1, the J call TRBJ2-7, with D possibly TRBD1 on 7 matching bases. The sample taken for sequencing was PBMCs or T cells enriched from blood (not recorded which). This TCR was sampled from a man over 45 who had recovered from COVID-19. The chain's CDR3 is CASSQGGHEQYF. CDR3 nucleotides: TGCGCCAGCAGCCAGGGGGGACACGAGCAGTACTTC.